Below are 21 T cell receptor beta chains sequenced from a single sample in a study of T-cell reconstitution after alpha-beta-depleted transplantation in children. TCRbeta library construction was performed incorporating unique molecular identifiers. TCRdb itself ran the PCR reads through MiXCR, one entry per CDR3 protein. The sample consists of roughly 400,000 distinct CDR3 sequences, 43% of them appearing once. This specimen consisted of PBMCs, obtained before TCRalphabeta/CD19-depleted stem cell transplant. The receptor source for this set is a girl aged 2-10 years with aplastic anemia, due to receive a stem cell transplant.

Remarks on this clonotype: One end of the junction does not line up with germline, which may come from a read error. The chain recombines TRBV24-1 with TRBJ2-5; 9 bases fit TRBD1. The CDR3 is made up of 17 amino acids. Germline V gene data show CDR1 as KGHDR and CDR2 as SFDVKD. Here the CDR3 DNA reads TGTGCCACCAGTGAACCCCCACAGGGGGCTTCTAGAGAGACCCTGTACTTC. This sequence encodes CATSEPPQGASRETLYF.

The V and J genes are TRBV12-3 or TRBV12-4 and TRBJ1-2; 7 bases fit TRBD1. This CDR3 comprises 14 residues. With V trimmed by 7 bases and J by 0 bases, 5 bases remained unmatched. CDR3 loop: CASTQGGSNYGYTF. In DNA form, the CDR3 reads TGTGCCAGCACCCAGGGGGGGTCTAACTATGGCTACACCTTC.

The chain carries TRBV12-5 and TRBJ2-3, with 9 bases matching TRBD1. Trimming took 1 base from V and 2 from J; bases not matched to a gene: 4. Germline CDR1 is LGHNT and CDR2 is FRNRAP. This CDR3 is built from 16 residues. For the CDR3, the DNA is TGTGCTAGTGGTTTGGGGACAGGGGCCTACACAGATACGCAGTATTTT. Amino acid sequence: CASGLGTGAYTDTQYF.

This clonotype was counted between two and nine times. The genes are TRBV4-3 and TRBJ2-7; TRBD1 might be the D (5 bases). Trimming removed 2 bases at V and 8 bases at J, with 16 bases between. The length of the CDR3 is 14 residues. The germline V gene encodes CDR1 LGHNA and CDR2 YSLEER. The CDR3 sequence: CASSQYLVGEQQYF. The DNA for the CDR3 is TGCGCCAGCAGCCAATACTTAGTAGGGGAACAGCAGTACTTC.

The DNA of the CDR3 is TGTGCCTGGAGTCGGAGCGGGGGGTATAACATTCAGTACTTC. Translated: CAWSRSGGYNIQYF. The chain combines TRBV30 with TRBJ2-4; 9 bases map to TRBD2. Germline V gene sequence: CDR1 GTSNPN, CDR2 SVGIG (reference sequence). V lost 2 bases and J lost 7; bases outside the gene matches: 6. CDR3 length equals 14 residues.

Of note for this clonotype: Possible read error: a much larger clone is one base away. This chain uses TRBV6-1 with TRBJ1-5, with no clear D. Germline V gives CDR1 MNHNS, CDR2 SASEGT. The ends were cut back, 3 bases at V and 5 bases at J, with 2 bases in the middle. The CDR3 runs to 11 residues. Here the CDR3 reads CASSDYQPQHF. The CDR3, as DNA: TGTGCCAGCAGTGACTATCAGCCCCAGCATTTT.

This clonotype was detected once. The CDR3 nucleotides read TGTGCCAGCAGTTCCGGGACTATAAGCACCGGGGAGCTGTTTTTT. Translated, it gives CASSSGTISTGELFF. The chain carries TRBV7-9 and TRBJ2-2; 7 bases are a match to TRBD2. CDR3 length: 15 amino acids. V gave up 6 bases and J gave up 4 bases; unmatched junction bases: 8. Germline CDR1 is SEHNR and CDR2 is FQNEAQ (reference sequence).

This chain joins TRBV4-1 and TRBJ1-2; D unclear. Germline V gene lookup returns CDR1 MGHRA and CDR2 YSYEKL. This CDR3 contains 15 residues. Trimming removed 0 bases at V and 6 bases at J, with 14 bases between. CDR3 loop: CASSQEFDYLDGYTF. CDR3 nucleotides: TGCGCCAGCAGCCAAGAGTTTGATTATCTCGATGGCTACACCTTC.

This clonotype showed up just once. Possible read error: a much larger clone is one base away. The gene calls are TRBV9 and TRBJ1-2; unclear D gene. V was cut by 6 bases and J by 6 bases, with 21 bases left in between. This CDR3 spans 15 amino acids. Germline V CDR1 and CDR2: SGDLS, YYNGEE. CDR3 region: CASTTRAELNHGYTF. CDR3 bases: TGTGCCAGCACCACAAGGGCGGAACTCAACCATGGCTACACCTTC.

This clonotype was seen only a few times. V is TRBV20-1 and J is TRBJ2-1, with a weak D call TRBD1 (6 bases). Per germline, CDR1 DFQATT and CDR2 SNEGSKA (reference sequence). The CDR3 contains 15 residues. V gave up 1 base and J gave up 2 bases, with 12 bases separating them. DNA of the CDR3: TGCAGTGCTAGAGGGTCAGGGGACCCCTACAATGAGCAGTTCTTC. Translated: CSARGSGDPYNEQFF.

The chain uses TRBV20-1 and TRBJ2-1; D possibly corresponds to TRBD2 (6 bases). Between the trimmed V and J ends, which lost 6 bases and 0 bases, there was a span of 18 bases. This CDR3 region has 16 residues. Germline CDR1 reads DFQATT; CDR2 reads SNEGSKA (reference sequence). The CDR3: CSAPRPGLSSYNEQFF. The CDR3 nucleotides read TGCAGTGCGCCTCGCCCGGGACTCTCCTCCTACAATGAGCAGTTCTTC.

The CDR3 sequence is CASTIDSSNQPQHF. DNA for the CDR3: TGTGCCAGCACTATAGACAGTAGCAATCAGCCCCAGCATTTT. This rearrangement joins TRBV6-2 or TRBV6-3 to TRBJ1-5; D might be TRBD1 (5 bases). CDR1 and CDR2 (germline): MNHEY, SVGEGT. Trimming took 7 bases from V and 0 from J, leaving 10 bases between them. The CDR3 is 14 amino acids.

The rearrangement links TRBV27 to TRBJ2-3; 10 bases fit TRBD2. After removal of 6 bases from V and 4 bases from J, the junction contained 16 bases not matched to a gene. The germline V gene has CDR1 MNHEY and CDR2 SMNVEV (reference sequence). The CDR3 loop spans 18 amino acids. DNA of the CDR3: TGTGCCAGCAGAGGTAGCGGGAGGCCCCACACTAGCTCAGATACGCAGTATTTT. As protein: CASRGSGRPHTSSDTQYF.

The chain recombines TRBV12-3 or TRBV12-4 with TRBJ1-5; a possible D gene is TRBD1 (5 bases). V was clipped by 8 bases and J by 6 bases, with 11 bases between them. The CDR3 has 12 residues. CDR3 sequence (DNA): TGTGCCAGCCGGCAGGGAGTTCAGCCCCAGCATTTT. It translates to CASRQGVQPQHF.

The genes are TRBV7-6 and TRBJ2-5; D is undetermined. Trimming pared 5 bases from V and 3 bases from J, leaving 10 bases between. This CDR3 has 13 residues. Germline values: CDR1 SGHVS, CDR2 FNYEAQ. CDR3 nucleotide sequence: TGTGCCAGCAGCCTCCCCTGGGAAGAGACCCAGTACTTC. It codes for CASSLPWEETQYF.

This clonotype was detected only a few times. The J gene is TRBJ2-2, the V gene TRBV14; D uncertain. This CDR3 contains 14 residues. CDR1 and CDR2 (germline): SGHDN, FVKESK. The V gene lost 6 bases and the J gene lost 1 base, with 9 bases spanning the gap. CDR3 coding DNA: TGTGCCAGCAGTTTACAGCGGAACACCGGGGAGCTGTTTTTT. This sequence encodes CASSLQRNTGELFF.

This chain connects TRBV4-1 to TRBJ2-3; 12 positions agree with TRBD2. Germline V gives CDR1 MGHRA, CDR2 YSYEKL. V was clipped by 2 bases and J by 2 bases; unmatched bases: 5. CDR3 length: 17 residues. The CDR3 bases are TGCGCCAGCAGCCAACTAGCGGGAGGGCCTTACACAGATACGCAGTATTTT. It specifies CASSQLAGGPYTDTQYF.

The rearrangement links TRBV18 to TRBJ2-1; 10 positions agree with TRBD1. From germline, CDR1 is KGHSH and CDR2 LQKENI. This CDR3 is 14 amino acids long. Unmatched junction bases numbered 2, after V lost 4 bases and J lost 5 bases. The CDR3 here is CASSRDRGHNEQFF. In DNA, the CDR3 is TGTGCCAGCTCACGGGACAGGGGTCACAATGAGCAGTTCTTC.

This clonotype occurred many times. In DNA form, the CDR3 reads TGTGCCACCAGTGATTTACTAATACAGGAAGGCTATCGTAATGAGCAGTTCTTC. Protein: CATSDLLIQEGYRNEQFF. The chain uses TRBV24-1 and TRBJ2-1; D perhaps matches TRBD1 (5 bases). V was shortened by 1 base and J by 7 bases, with 22 bases between the two germline ends. The CDR3 runs 18 residues. The germline V gene has CDR1 KGHDR and CDR2 SFDVKD.

The genes are TRBV6-5 and TRBJ2-1; TRBD2 matches at 7 bases. The CDR3 contains 18 residues. The trim removed 3 bases at V and 3 bases at J, leaving 14 bases unmatched. Looked up from germline, CDR1 is MNHEY and CDR2 is SVGAGI. The CDR3 spells CASSYSQLADIIYNEQFF. The DNA of the CDR3 is TGTGCCAGCAGTTATAGCCAGCTAGCGGATATAATCTACAATGAGCAGTTCTTC.

In DNA form, the CDR3 reads TGCAGTGCTTTACAGGGGAGCTATGGCTACACCTTC. Its protein product is CSALQGSYGYTF. The chain employs TRBV20-1 and TRBJ1-2; TRBD1 aligns across 7 bases. CDR1 and CDR2 (germline): DFQATT, SNEGSKA (reference sequence). J gave up 4 bases and V 5 bases, and 4 bases lay outside the gene matches. The CDR3 covers 12 residues.